This TCR beta chain was captured by sequencing in a study of blood T cell repertoires in COVID-19. Sequencing was performed with immunoSEQ multiplex PCR; in TCRdb, only in-frame clones are kept and a portion is missing. The sample yields more than 200,000 clones, 80% to 90% seen once. Enrolled through a virtual design, the participants were between about 18 and 100 years of age and came from about two dozen US areas. Participant-given clinical history determined each cohort assignment. Recovered status in Cohort 3 required two negative PCRs, clearance, or symptom resolution. From germline, CDR1 is LNHDA and CDR2 SQIVND (reference sequence). CDR3 length: 13 amino acids. Trimming removed 10 bases from V and 4 bases from J, with 13 bases in between.

The J gene is TRBJ1-4, the V gene TRBV19; TRBD1 might be the D (5 bases). The TCR comes from a woman younger than 45 who had recovered from COVID-19. The sequenced sample consisted of PBMCs or T cells enriched from blood (not recorded which). The CDR3 DNA follows: TGTGCCACCTTCGACAGAAGTAATGAAAAACTGTTTTTT. Its protein product is CATFDRSNEKLFF.